The entry below gives a single T cell receptor (beta chain) sequence along with its context. No antigen is known for it. The record originates from a study of metastatic and nonmetastatic thyroid tumors. Across the study: Where malignant and benign thyroid patients were concerned, repertoires were compared across blood and tumor or nodule tissue.

Study-wide points: It was reportedly found that TCR beta diversity was significantly higher in malignant thyroid tumors than in benign nodules, a difference seen in both blood and tumor samples.

All patients were treatment-naive before thyroid surgery. Original methodology: The authors used CDR3 differences across clinicopathological groups to build a distant-metastasis classifier for papillary thyroid cancer. TCRdb reprocessed the PCR reads using MiXCR. These V and J calls are TCRdb output, not the study's own analysis. The data show more than 40,000 clones, less than 20% seen once. Sequences were obtained from blood. The TCR sequence derives from a female donor with papillary thyroid cancer or a benign thyroid nodule (not recorded which). Some clones in this sample may be carry-over from other donors' samples.

CDR3 residues: CASSPGSVYGYTF. For the CDR3, the DNA is TGTGCCAGCAGCCCGGGGTCGGTCTATGGCTACACCTTC. The rearrangement joins TRBV12-3 or TRBV12-4 to TRBJ1-2, with D hard to call. The CDR3 has 13 amino acids. Trimming pared 6 bases from V and 4 bases from J, leaving 12 bases between.